Shown below are 27 T cell receptor beta chains from a single sample sequenced in a study of blood T cell repertoires in COVID-19 (dated by TCRdb to the early 2020s). Library preparation employed the immunoSEQ multiplex PCR assay. TCRdb took over this immuneACCESS table, retaining in-frame rearrangements with V and J assigned. Such tables are incomplete; in checked studies, under half of the missing clones stem from an unresolved V gene, and the remainder is unexplained. Counted in this sample were 150,000 to 200,000 clones; 90% to 95% of them appeared once. The biggest ten clones account for roughly 2% of the sample. The sequencing sample was made of peripheral blood. The receptors here all came from a woman in her fifties or sixties with COVID-19, enrolled during active disease.

V and J are TRBV7-3 and TRBJ2-7; 7 bases map to TRBD1. The CDR3 covers 14 residues. Looked up from germline, CDR1 is SGHTA and CDR2 is FQGTGA. V trimming: 5 bases; J trimming: 0 bases; junction bases outside the gene matches: 4. CDR3: CASSPQGDSYEQYF. The CDR3 DNA follows: TGTGCCAGCAGCCCTCAGGGGGACTCCTACGAGCAGTACTTC.

V and J are TRBV5-1 and TRBJ2-1; D might be TRBD2 (6 bases). Germline V gene lookup returns CDR1 SGHRS and CDR2 YFSETQ. Trimming stripped 0 bases from V and 10 bases from J, with 8 bases between. The CDR3 extends over 12 amino acids. The CDR3 protein is CASSLAGVEQFF. The CDR3 DNA sequence: TGCGCCAGCAGCTTGGCGGGGGTGGAGCAGTTCTTC.

The genes are TRBV27 and TRBJ1-1; 11 bases match TRBD1. Germline CDR1 MNHEY, CDR2 SMNVEV (reference sequence). J lost 1 base, V lost 5 bases, and 9 bases had no gene match. This CDR3 contains 17 residues. CDR3 sequence: CASSGIGQGAENTEAFF. The CDR3 DNA follows: TGTGCCAGCAGTGGGATCGGACAGGGGGCTGAGAACACTGAAGCTTTCTTT.

The CDR3 spells CASLGQGWQETQYF. The CDR3 coding sequence is TGTGCCAGCTTGGGACAGGGGTGGCAAGAGACCCAGTACTTC. The chain carries TRBV5-6 and TRBJ2-5, with 10 bases fitting TRBD1. The length of the CDR3 is 14 residues. With V trimmed by 7 bases and J by 2 bases, 5 bases remained unmatched. The germline V gene has CDR1 SGHDT and CDR2 YYEEEE.

This chain connects TRBV28 to TRBJ2-7, with D maybe TRBD2 (5 bases). The CDR3 contains 15 residues. Germline V gene lookup returns CDR1 MDHEN and CDR2 SYDVKM. V shed 4 bases and J shed 3 bases, with 16 bases lying between them. CDR3 in amino acids: CASSSPSGLNYEQYF. The CDR3 coding sequence is TGTGCCAGCAGTTCCCCCTCGGGGTTAAACTACGAGCAGTACTTC.

The chain employs TRBV5-1 and TRBJ1-4; D is unclear. CDR1 SGHRS and CDR2 YFSETQ come from the germline V gene. V was shortened by 1 base and J by 7 bases, with 14 bases between the two germline ends. The CDR3 is 15 residues long. CDR3 loop: CASSLSLGRSEKLFF. The DNA for the CDR3 is TGCGCCAGCAGCTTGTCTCTAGGGAGGAGTGAAAAACTGTTTTTT.

The chain is built from TRBV2 and TRBJ1-6, with D maybe TRBD1 (5 bases). Germline values: CDR1 SNHLY, CDR2 FYNNEI. The CDR3 sequence is 14 residues long. Trimming took 4 bases from V and 7 from J, leaving 11 bases between them. CDR3 sequence: CASSVGTLNSPLHF. The CDR3 region has the DNA TGTGCCAGCAGTGTAGGGACTTTAAATTCACCCCTCCACTTT.

This chain joins TRBV6-2 or TRBV6-3 and TRBJ1-2; D perhaps matches TRBD1 (6 bases). Looked up from germline, CDR1 is MNHEY and CDR2 is SVGEGT. Trimming shortened V by 2 bases and J by 6 bases, and 19 bases separated the two germline ends. The CDR3 consists of 16 residues. DNA of the CDR3: TGTGCCAGCAGTTACCCCCCCGGACAGATCCTAGATGGCTACACCTTC. Its protein is CASSYPPGQILDGYTF.

Regarding this clone: Given the absence of the conserved phenylalanine or tryptophan at the CDR3 end, a read error is likely. The chain uses TRBV6-5 and TRBJ1-2; tentative D call: TRBD1 (5 bases). Trimming removed 11 bases from V and 5 bases from J, with 18 bases in between. Germline assignment: CDR1 MNHEY and CDR2 SVGAGI. The CDR3 extends over 13 amino acids. For the CDR3, the DNA is TGTGCCGGGTCTAGGGGTCTTGAGTATGGCTACACCTCC. This gives the protein CAGSRGLEYGYTS.

This rearrangement joins TRBV7-2 to TRBJ1-1; D might be TRBD1 (6 bases). Trimming removed 4 bases at V and 10 bases at J, with 25 bases between. The CDR3 loop spans 16 amino acids. Germline values: CDR1 SGHTA, CDR2 FQGNSA. The CDR3 protein is CASSSDGPDRGGGAFF. CDR3 nucleotides: TGTGCCAGCAGCTCCGACGGGCCAGATAGGGGAGGGGGAGCTTTCTTT.

This chain joins TRBV3-1 (or the pseudogene TRBV3-2) and TRBJ1-2; D unclear. Germline CDR1 and CDR2: LGHDT and YNNKEL (reference sequence). The CDR3 sequence is 15 residues long. Trimming pared 0 bases from V and 4 bases from J, leaving 12 bases between. Here the CDR3 reads CASSQEVAPPYGYTF. The CDR3 DNA reads TGTGCCAGCAGCCAAGAAGTGGCCCCTCCCTATGGCTACACCTTC.

This rearrangement joins TRBV4-3 to TRBJ2-7, with 9 bases that match TRBD2. Germline assignment: CDR1 LGHNA and CDR2 YSLEER. Trimming took 0 bases from V and 3 from J; bases not matched to a gene: 6. This CDR3 has 16 residues. For the CDR3, the DNA is TGCGCCAGCAGCCAAGAAGGGCTAGCGGGGAACTACGAGCAGTACTTC. Its protein product is CASSQEGLAGNYEQYF.

V gene TRBV30 combines with J gene TRBJ1-3; D is possibly TRBD1 (6 bases). The CDR3 has 17 residues. From germline, CDR1 is GTSNPN and CDR2 SVGIG (reference sequence). V shed 0 bases and J shed 0 bases, with 15 bases lying between them. Here the CDR3 DNA reads TGTGCCTGGAGTGTTGGGGGCTTGGACTCCTCTGGAAACACCATATATTTT. It codes for CAWSVGGLDSSGNTIYF.

The chain carries TRBV27 and TRBJ2-2; D is possibly TRBD2 (5 bases). The germline V gene has CDR1 MNHEY and CDR2 SMNVEV (reference sequence). The germline V and J ends were trimmed by 4 bases and 0 bases, with 9 bases remaining between them. The CDR3 totals 15 residues. CDR3 residues: CASSSLVSNTGELFF. CDR3 bases: TGTGCCAGCAGTTCACTAGTTTCGAACACCGGGGAGCTGTTTTTT.

The rearrangement links TRBV4-3 to TRBJ2-2; possibly TRBD1 for D (5 bases). Germline lookup yields CDR1 LGHNA and CDR2 YSLEER. Trimming took 1 base from V and 1 from J, leaving 13 bases between them. The CDR3 loop spans 17 amino acids. In nucleotides, the CDR3 is TGCGCCAGCAGCCAAGCCCTATTACAGGAGAACACCGGGGAGCTGTTTTTT. It is translated as CASSQALLQENTGELFF.

A single count supports this clone. V usage is TRBV18 and J usage is TRBJ2-1; 12 nucleotides agree with TRBD2. Germline CDR1 is KGHSH and CDR2 is LQKENI. The CDR3 loop spans 17 amino acids. Trimming took 1 base from V and 8 from J; bases not matched to a gene: 9. CDR3 coding DNA: TGTGCCAGCTCACCACGCTCTAGCGGGGGGGCTATATATGAGCAGTTCTTC. Its translation: CASSPRSSGGAIYEQFF.

The J gene is TRBJ2-3, the V gene TRBV7-7; the match to TRBD1 covers 9 bases. Germline CDR1 reads SSHAT; CDR2 reads FNYEAQ (reference sequence). CDR3 length: 15 amino acids. Trimming took 6 bases from V and 4 from J; bases not matched to a gene: 8. CDR3 DNA sequence: TGTGCCAGCAGTTACGGGACAGGGTACTCAGATACGCAGTATTTT. This sequence encodes CASSYGTGYSDTQYF.

This clone occurred a few times. The gene calls are TRBV9 and TRBJ2-7; 7 positions match TRBD1. With 0 bases clipped from V and 2 bases from J, the junction kept 2 bases outside the gene matches. The CDR3 has 14 amino acids. From germline, CDR1 is SGDLS and CDR2 YYNGEE. Here the CDR3 reads CASSVGGGAYEQYF. The CDR3 nucleotides are TGTGCCAGCAGCGTAGGAGGGGGCGCCTACGAGCAGTACTTC.

The chain couples TRBV21-1 to TRBJ2-1; the table assigns TRBD1, which was not confirmed against the DNA. TRBV21-1 is a pseudogene locus. This CDR3 contains 15 residues. Here the CDR3 reads CASSKDGGHLNEQFF. The CDR3 nucleotides read TGTGCCAGCAGCAAAGATGGGGGACACCTGAATGAGCAGTTCTTC.

The chain combines TRBV5-5 with TRBJ2-7; 11 nucleotides line up with TRBD2. Germline trimming cut 2 bases from V and 2 bases from J; bases unmatched to any gene: 3. The CDR3 loop spans 15 amino acids. Germline V gene lookup returns CDR1 SGHKS and CDR2 YYEKEE (reference sequence). Written as DNA, the CDR3 is TGTGCCAGCAGCTTTTATAGCGGGGGGGCCTACGAGCAGTACTTC. Its protein is CASSFYSGGAYEQYF.

V gene TRBV19 combines with J gene TRBJ1-5; no reliable D call. Looked up from germline, CDR1 is LNHDA and CDR2 is SQIVND (reference sequence). CDR3 size: 14 residues. V shed 7 bases and J shed 4 bases, with 14 bases lying between them. The CDR3 DNA follows: TGTGCCAGTAATGTTCGGAGCGAGAATCAGCCCCAGCATTTT. This translates into CASNVRSENQPQHF.

The chain is built from TRBV7-2 and TRBJ1-4, with 9 positions matching TRBD1. The germline gives CDR1 SGHTA, CDR2 FQGNSA. The CDR3 totals 15 residues. With 5 bases clipped from V and 4 bases from J, the junction kept 5 bases outside the gene matches. CDR3 amino acids: CASSASTGGNEKLFF. DNA for the CDR3: TGTGCCAGCAGCGCCTCGACAGGGGGTAATGAAAAACTGTTTTTT.

Only one count was recorded for this clone. The chain links TRBV5-1 to TRBJ2-2; 8 positions agree with TRBD1. Germline V CDR1 and CDR2: SGHRS, YFSETQ. This CDR3 region has 14 residues. With 4 bases clipped from V and 5 bases from J, the junction kept 4 bases outside the gene matches. DNA for the CDR3: TGCGCCAGCAGCAAAGGACAGGGTACCGGGGAGCTGTTTTTT. It is translated as CASSKGQGTGELFF.

In its sample, this clone was seen a few times. The chain employs TRBV6-2 or TRBV6-3 and TRBJ1-2, with D hard to call. This CDR3 is 13 amino acids long. V lost 6 bases and J 8 bases, leaving 16 bases between the germline ends. Germline values: CDR1 MNHEY, CDR2 SVGEGT. The CDR3 bases are TGTGCCAGCAGCCCCCGATGGAGTAGCGGCTACACCTTC. Its protein product is CASSPRWSSGYTF.

The V call is TRBV4-3, the J call TRBJ2-3; 11 nucleotides line up with TRBD2. Trimming removed 1 base from V and 0 bases from J; junction bases left unmatched: 3. In germline, CDR1 is LGHNA, CDR2 YSLEER. The CDR3 contains 17 residues. As DNA, the CDR3 is TGCGCCAGCAGCCAAGGGCTAGCGGGGGGCAGCACAGATACGCAGTATTTT. This codes for CASSQGLAGGSTDTQYF.

This clone came up a few times. This chain links TRBV7-9 with TRBJ2-7; 7 bases agree with TRBD1. Trimming cost V 6 bases and J 4 bases; bases outside gene matches: 9. Germline CDR1 is SEHNR and CDR2 is FQNEAQ (reference sequence). The CDR3 spans 14 residues. CDR3 amino acids: CASRDSGGGYEQYF. The DNA of the CDR3 is TGTGCCAGCAGGGACTCAGGGGGTGGGTACGAGCAGTACTTC.

V is TRBV9 and J is TRBJ2-6; D remains unclear. CDR3 size: 14 residues. Per the germline V gene, CDR1 is SGDLS and CDR2 is YYNGEE. V dropped 1 base and J dropped 1 base, with 3 bases sitting between them. CDR3 nucleotide sequence: TGTGCCAGCAGCGTACGGTCTGGGGCCAACGTCCTGACTTTC. Residues: CASSVRSGANVLTF.